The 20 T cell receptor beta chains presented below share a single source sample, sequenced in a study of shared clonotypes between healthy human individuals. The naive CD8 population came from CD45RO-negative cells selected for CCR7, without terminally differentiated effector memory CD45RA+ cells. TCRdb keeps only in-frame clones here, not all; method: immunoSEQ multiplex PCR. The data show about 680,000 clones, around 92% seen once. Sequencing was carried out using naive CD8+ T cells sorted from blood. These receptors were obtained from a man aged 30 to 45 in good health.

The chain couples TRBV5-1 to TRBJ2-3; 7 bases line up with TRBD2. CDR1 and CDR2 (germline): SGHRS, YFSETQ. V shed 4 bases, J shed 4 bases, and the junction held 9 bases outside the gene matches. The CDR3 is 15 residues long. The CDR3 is CASSRYGEGADTQYF. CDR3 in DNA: TGCGCCAGCAGCCGTTACGGGGAGGGTGCAGATACGCAGTATTTT.

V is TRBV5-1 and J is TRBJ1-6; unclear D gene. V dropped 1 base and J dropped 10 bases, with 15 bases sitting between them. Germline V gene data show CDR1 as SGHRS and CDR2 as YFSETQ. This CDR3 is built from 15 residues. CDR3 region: CASSLTSPLTSPLHF. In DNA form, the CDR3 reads TGCGCCAGCAGCTTGACGAGTCCCCTCACCTCACCCCTCCACTTT. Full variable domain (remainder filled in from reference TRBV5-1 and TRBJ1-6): KAGVTQTPRYLIKTRGQQVTLSCSPISGHRSVSWYQQTPGQGLQFLFEYFSETQRNKGNFPGRFSGRQFSNSRSEMNVSTLELGDSALYLCASSLTSPLTSPLHFGNGTRLTVT.

The DNA for the CDR3 is TGTGCCAGCAGTTGGGTTACAGGGGGCTACTATGGCTACACCTTC. This encodes CASSWVTGGYYGYTF. V usage is TRBV27 and J usage is TRBJ1-2, with 9 positions matching TRBD1. Losses at the gene ends were 4 bases for V and 3 bases for J; bases not matched to a gene: 6. The CDR3 totals 15 residues. Germline V gives CDR1 MNHEY, CDR2 SMNVEV (reference sequence).

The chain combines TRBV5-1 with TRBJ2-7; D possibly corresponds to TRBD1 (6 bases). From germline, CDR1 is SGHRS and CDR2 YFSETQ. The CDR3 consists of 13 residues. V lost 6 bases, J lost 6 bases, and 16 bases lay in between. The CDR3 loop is CASTITGPGEQYF. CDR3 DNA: TGCGCCAGCACCATAACAGGGCCCGGCGAGCAGTACTTC.

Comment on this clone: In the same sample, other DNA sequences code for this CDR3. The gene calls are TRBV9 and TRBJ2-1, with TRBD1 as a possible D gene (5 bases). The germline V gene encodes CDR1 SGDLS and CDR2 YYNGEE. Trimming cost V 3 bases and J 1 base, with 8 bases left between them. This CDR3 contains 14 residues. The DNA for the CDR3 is TGTGCCAGCAGCGCCGACAGTTCCTACAATGAGCAGTTCTTC. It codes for CASSADSSYNEQFF.

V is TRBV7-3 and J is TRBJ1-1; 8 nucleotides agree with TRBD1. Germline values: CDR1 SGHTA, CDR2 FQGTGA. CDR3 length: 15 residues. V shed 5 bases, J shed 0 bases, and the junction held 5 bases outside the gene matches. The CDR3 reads CASSPGQGMNTEAFF. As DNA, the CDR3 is TGTGCCAGCAGCCCAGGACAGGGAATGAACACTGAAGCTTTCTTT.

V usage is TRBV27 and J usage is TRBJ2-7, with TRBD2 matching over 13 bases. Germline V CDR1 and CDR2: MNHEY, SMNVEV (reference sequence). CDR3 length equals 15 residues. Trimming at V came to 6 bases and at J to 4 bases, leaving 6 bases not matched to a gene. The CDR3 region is CASRAGLAGSYEQYF. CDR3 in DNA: TGTGCCAGCAGGGCGGGACTAGCGGGATCATACGAGCAGTACTTC.

The CDR3 here is CASSTAFGGGSYEQYF. In DNA form, the CDR3 reads TGTGCCAGCAGCACCGCCTTTGGGGGAGGCTCCTACGAGCAGTACTTC. The chain combines TRBV7-8 with TRBJ2-7; weak D call: TRBD2 (6 bases). Germline lookup yields CDR1 SGHVS and CDR2 FQNEAQ. V shed 5 bases and J shed 0 bases, with 17 bases lying between them. This CDR3 is 16 amino acids long.

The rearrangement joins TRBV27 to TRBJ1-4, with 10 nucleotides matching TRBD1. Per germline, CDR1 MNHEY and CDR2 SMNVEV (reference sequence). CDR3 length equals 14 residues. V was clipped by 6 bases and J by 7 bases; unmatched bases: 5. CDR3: CASSVGQGTEKLFF. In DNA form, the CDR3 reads TGTGCCAGCAGCGTGGGACAGGGGACTGAAAAACTGTTTTTT.

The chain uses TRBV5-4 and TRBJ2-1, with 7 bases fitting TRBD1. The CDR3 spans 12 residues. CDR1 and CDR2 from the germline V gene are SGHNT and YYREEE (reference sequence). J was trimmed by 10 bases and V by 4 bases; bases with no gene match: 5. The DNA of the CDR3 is TGTGCCAGCAGCAGGGGACAGTCAGAGCAGTTCTTC. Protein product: CASSRGQSEQFF. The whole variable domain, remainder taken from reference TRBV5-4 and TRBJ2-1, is ETGVTQSPTHLIKTRGQQVTLRCSSQSGHNTVSWYQQALGQGPQFIFQYYREEENGRGNFPPRFSGLQFPNYSSELNVNALELDDSALYLCASSRGQSEQFFGPGTRLTVL.

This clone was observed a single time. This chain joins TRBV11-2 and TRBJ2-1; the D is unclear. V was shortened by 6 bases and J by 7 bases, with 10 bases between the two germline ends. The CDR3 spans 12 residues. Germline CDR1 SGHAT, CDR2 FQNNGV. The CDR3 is CASRTTRNEQFF. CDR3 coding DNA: TGTGCCAGCAGAACCACACGTAATGAGCAGTTCTTC.

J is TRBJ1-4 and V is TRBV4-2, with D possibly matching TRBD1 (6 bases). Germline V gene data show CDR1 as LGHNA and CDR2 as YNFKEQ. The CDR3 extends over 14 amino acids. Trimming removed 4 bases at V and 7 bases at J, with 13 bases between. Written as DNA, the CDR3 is TGTGCCAGCAGCCCAGCAGGGGCGGGTGAAAAACTGTTTTTT. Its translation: CASSPAGAGEKLFF.

This chain's CDR3 is CASSFTVSNTEAFF. The DNA of the CDR3 is TGTGCCAGCAGTTTCACAGTATCTAACACTGAAGCTTTCTTT. The rearrangement links TRBV27 to TRBJ1-1; unclear D gene. The germline gives CDR1 MNHEY, CDR2 SMNVEV (reference sequence). V was clipped by 3 bases and J by 2 bases, with 10 bases between them. The CDR3 length is 14 residues.

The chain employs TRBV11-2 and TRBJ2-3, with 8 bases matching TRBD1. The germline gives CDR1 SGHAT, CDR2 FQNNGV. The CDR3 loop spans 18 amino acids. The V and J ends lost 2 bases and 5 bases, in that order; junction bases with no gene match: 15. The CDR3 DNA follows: TGTGCCAGCAGCTTAATGAAAACGACAGGGGAATACGTAGATACGCAGTATTTT. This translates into CASSLMKTTGEYVDTQYF.

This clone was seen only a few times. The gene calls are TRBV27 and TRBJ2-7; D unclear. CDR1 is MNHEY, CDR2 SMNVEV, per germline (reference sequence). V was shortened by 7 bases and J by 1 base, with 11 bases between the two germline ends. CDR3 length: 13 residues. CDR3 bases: TGTGCCAGCACGGACCGGGTATCCTACGAGCAGTACTTC. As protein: CASTDRVSYEQYF.

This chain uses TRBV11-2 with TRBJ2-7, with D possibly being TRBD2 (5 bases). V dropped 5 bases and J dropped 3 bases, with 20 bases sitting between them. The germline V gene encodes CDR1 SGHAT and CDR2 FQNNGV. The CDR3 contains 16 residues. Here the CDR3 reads CASSTDSASLLYEQYF. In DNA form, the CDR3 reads TGTGCCAGCAGCACAGATAGCGCTAGTTTACTCTACGAGCAGTACTTC.

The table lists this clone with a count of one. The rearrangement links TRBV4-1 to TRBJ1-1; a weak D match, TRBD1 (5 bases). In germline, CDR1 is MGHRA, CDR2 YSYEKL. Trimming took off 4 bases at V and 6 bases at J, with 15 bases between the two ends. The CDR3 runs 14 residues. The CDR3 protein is CASSRTSGVSEAFF. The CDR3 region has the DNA TGCGCCAGCAGCCGGACCTCGGGGGTCTCTGAAGCTTTCTTT.

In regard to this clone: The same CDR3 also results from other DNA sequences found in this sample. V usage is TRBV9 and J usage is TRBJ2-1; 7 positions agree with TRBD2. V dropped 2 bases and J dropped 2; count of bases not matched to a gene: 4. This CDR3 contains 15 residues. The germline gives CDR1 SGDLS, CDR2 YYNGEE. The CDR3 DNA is TGTGCCAGCAGCGTTTCTAGCGGTACCTACAATGAGCAGTTCTTC. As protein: CASSVSSGTYNEQFF.

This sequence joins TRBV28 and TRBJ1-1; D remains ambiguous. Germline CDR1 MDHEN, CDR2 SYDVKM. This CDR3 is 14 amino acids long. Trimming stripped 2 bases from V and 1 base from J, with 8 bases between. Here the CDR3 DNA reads TGTGCCAGCAGTTTAACGCCAGGGAACACTGAAGCTTTCTTT. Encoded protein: CASSLTPGNTEAFF.

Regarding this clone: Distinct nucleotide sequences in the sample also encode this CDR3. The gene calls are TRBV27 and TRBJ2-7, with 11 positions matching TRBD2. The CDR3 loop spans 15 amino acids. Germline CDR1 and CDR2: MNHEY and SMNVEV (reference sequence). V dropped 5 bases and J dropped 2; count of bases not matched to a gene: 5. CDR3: CASSTGTSGTYEQYF. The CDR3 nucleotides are TGTGCCAGCAGTACCGGGACTAGCGGAACCTACGAGCAGTACTTC.